This T cell receptor (beta chain) was sequenced during a study of shared clonotypes between healthy human individuals (dated by TCRdb to 2020 to 2021). Background on the whole study: A few men and two women, aged 18 to 49 years, made up the cohort. For each donor, three plates each were used for CD4 naive and CD4 memory, two plates were used for CD8 naive, and one plate was used for CD8 memory. The study deeply sequenced blood TCR repertoires of several healthy adults to estimate repertoire size and the extent of clonotype sharing between individuals. To increase sequencing depth and limit assay-specific biases, TCR repertoire library preparation and sequencing were carried out by different laboratories using diverse techniques. Leukapheresis yielded between about 0.9 and 10 billion PBMCs per donor. Here is what the overall study found, with its caveats: Higher generation probabilities were observed for clonotypes shared by all four sorted-subset donors than for non-shared clonotypes. Incomplete sequencing was indicated by rarefaction of sorted-subset datasets, despite the large sequencing depth. Pairwise subsampling indicated that sequencing depth was expected to affect the degree of clonotype sharing among donors. Because the study included only a small number of donors, the genetic and exposure-history diversity represented was limited. Naive subsets generally had larger estimated clonotype richness than memory subsets did. Sharing across a handful of donors was observed for 5% to 6.5% of naive CD4, 3.5% of naive CD8, 2% to 2.5% of memory CD4, and roughly 0.4% of memory CD8 clonotypes. Sampling was limited to blood, and TCR repertoires in tissue likely differ from TCR repertoires in blood.

Using the deep immunoSEQ assay, multiplex PCR amplified TCR CDR3 regions from genomic DNA. For each cell subset, the extracted genomic DNA was distributed evenly across all wells of several immunoSEQ 96-well plates, and each plate served as one replicate. For sorted subsets, roughly 190 ng of genomic DNA, equivalent to about 30,000 T cell genomes, went into each replicate PCR. The purified libraries were quantified using a Qubit 3.0 fluorometer, sized with a Bioanalyzer 2100, and then quantified again using the KAPA Library Quantification kit. Every immunoSEQ 96-well plate was sequenced on a separate single-read 150-cycle Illumina NextSeq 550 flow cell. In the original analysis: Because the immunoSEQ output held only junctional sequences and lacked quality scores, the filtering could not match the filtering applied to full-length reads. To assign V/J genes and CDR3, sequences were annotated against IMGT germline references using PyIR, a Python wrapper for IgBLAST v1.9. Reads with weak V/J assignments (E-value above 1e-6), missing CDR3, stop codons, out-of-frame junctions, or ambiguous translated residues were removed. V3J clonotypes were defined by identical inferred V gene, J gene, and CDR3 amino acid sequence. Percentage overlap between repertoires was computed as shared unique clonotypes divided by the size of the smaller repertoire. Repertoire richness was assessed with RTK rarefaction, the Chao1 estimator, and Recon v2.1 estimates of unobserved clonotypes. For all TCRbeta clonotypes obtained by the gDNA method from a few donors, generation probabilities were computed with OLGA. TCRdb carries this immuneACCESS record with in-frame sequences only. Its versions omit some clonotypes, under half of them owing to an unresolved V gene in the studies checked, with the rest unexplained. V and J calls and clone size are given by that table; D and trimming were obtained from the DNA. The table for this sample lists about 2 million clones; 85% to 95% of them were counted only once. Roughly 0.13% of the sample belongs to the ten largest clones.

CDR3 length: 12 amino acids, cysteine to phenylalanine. The read is trimmed to its CDR3 DNA, 36 bases read in frame from base 1. The germline V gene encodes CDR1 GTSNPN and CDR2 SVGIG (reference sequence). V is cut by 5 bases and J by 0 bases, and the space between the germline ends is 7 bases. Note on this clone: The antigen it binds to is not known. No base quality information exists; no much larger clone differs at one position.

The donors were healthy, HIV-negative adults who had no recently reported acute infections or vaccinations. Only Caucasian adults living in Nashville, Tennessee, USA were represented among the donors. CD4+ T cells were enriched by magnetic negative selection; naive cells were then positively selected on CD45RA, and the negative fraction formed the memory subset. Blood was obtained by leukapheresis, after which PBMCs were separated by Ficoll-Histopaque density gradient centrifugation and cryopreserved in liquid nitrogen vapor phase. Analytical flow cytometry was used to check the purity and quantity of every magnetically sorted T cell population. Genomic DNA was isolated from every sorted fraction and measured by UV absorbance on a Nanodrop 2000c.

Sequenced material: naive CD4+ T cells sorted from blood. In the paper's terms, the cell subset or site label means: CD45RA+ positively selected. The source is a young man in good health. The rearrangement joined TRBV30 to TRBJ1-1, with the D gene too uncertain to name. In nucleotides, the sequence is TGTGCCTGGGCCGCTATGAACACTGAAGCTTTCTTT. Translated, it reads CAWAAMNTEAFF.